This entry lists 16 T cell receptor beta chains sequenced from one sample in a study of PD-1 blockade in classical Hodgkin lymphoma. The table came from immunoSEQ multiplex PCR; TCRdb's copy has only in-frame clones and leaves some out. The sample holds some 30,000 clones, approximately 85% seen once. Time point indicated: cycle 4 day 1 (C4D1), after 5 to 7 weeks of nivolumab. All trial patients relapsed after autologous stem cell transplantation. The sample here was peripheral blood mononuclear cells (PBMCs), taken before the fourth cycle of nivolumab. The receptors derive from a human donor with classical Hodgkin lymphoma.

This chain connects TRBV25-1 to TRBJ1-5; 8 bases map to TRBD1. V was pared by 6 bases and J by 3 bases, with 4 bases of the junction left unmatched. The CDR3 sequence is 14 residues long. The V gene's germline CDR1 is MGHDK and CDR2 SYGVNS. In nucleotides, the CDR3 is TGTGCCAGCAGAGACAGGGGCCCCAATCAGCCCCAGCATTTT. It codes for CASRDRGPNQPQHF. The full variable domain, rest sourced from reference TRBV25-1 and TRBJ1-5, is EADIYQTPRYLVIGTGKKITLECSQTMGHDKMYWYQQDPGMELHLIHYSYGVNSTEKGDLSSESTVSRIRTEHFPLTLESARPSHTSQYLCASRDRGPNQPQHFGDGTRLSIL.

This chain links TRBV6-1 with TRBJ2-6; D gene uncertain. The CDR3 has 15 residues. In germline, CDR1 is MNHNS, CDR2 SASEGT. V was clipped by 1 base and J by 0 bases, with 4 bases between them. The chain's CDR3 is CASSEDNSGANVLTF. The DNA of the CDR3 is TGTGCCAGCAGTGAAGACAACTCTGGGGCCAACGTCCTGACTTTC.

The V call is TRBV7-2, the J call TRBJ2-2; D possibly matches TRBD1 or TRBD2 (5 bases each). V was shortened by 5 bases and J by 6 bases, with 19 bases between the two germline ends. The CDR3 runs 16 residues. Germline CDR1 is SGHTA and CDR2 is FQGNSA. The CDR3 nucleotides read TGTGCCAGCAGCGGCACCGGGACCCGGGCATCCGGGGAGCTGTTTTTT. This codes for CASSGTGTRASGELFF.

In its sample, this clone was seen once. This chain links TRBV19 with TRBJ1-2; tentative D call: TRBD1 (6 bases). The CDR3 totals 14 residues. CDR1 and CDR2 (germline): LNHDA, SQIVND (reference sequence). Trimming shortened V by 3 bases and J by 5 bases, and 13 bases separated the two germline ends. As DNA, the CDR3 is TGTGCCAGTAGTATTCGACAGGTCAGGTATGGCTACACCTTC. Its protein is CASSIRQVRYGYTF.

The V gene is TRBV28, the J gene TRBJ1-2; no definite D call. This CDR3 region has 12 residues. Per germline, CDR1 MDHEN and CDR2 SYDVKM. V dropped 5 bases and J dropped 8 bases, with 12 bases sitting between them. The CDR3 coding sequence is TGTGCCAGCAGTCCGATTAACAGAGGCTACACCTTC. This encodes CASSPINRGYTF.

The V call is TRBV7-2, the J call TRBJ1-2; TRBD1 is a possible D gene (6 bases). Germline assignment: CDR1 SGHTA and CDR2 FQGNSA. V dropped 6 bases and J dropped 4 bases, with 21 bases sitting between them. The CDR3 is made up of 16 amino acids. The CDR3 bases are TGTGCCAGCAGGCCTATCCCGGGGGCCCAAGGCTATGGCTACACCTTC. Protein sequence: CASRPIPGAQGYGYTF.

This chain connects TRBV5-1 to TRBJ2-2, with TRBD2 matching over 12 bases. CDR1 and CDR2 from the germline V gene are SGHRS and YFSETQ. The CDR3 consists of 19 residues. V lost 3 bases, J lost 1 base, and 10 bases stayed unmatched. The CDR3 DNA reads as TGCGCCAGCAGCTCCCGGACTAGCGGGATATCTCTGAACACCGGGGAGCTGTTTTTT. Translation: CASSSRTSGISLNTGELFF.

J is TRBJ1-2 and V is TRBV29-1, with 9 bases identical to TRBD1. The CDR3 has 13 residues. CDR1 SQVTM and CDR2 ANQGSEA come from the germline V gene. V dropped 5 bases and J dropped 0; count of bases not matched to a gene: 1. CDR3 nucleotide sequence: TGCAGCGTTAGGGACAGGGCTAACTATGGCTACACCTTC. Its protein product is CSVRDRANYGYTF.

This sequence joins TRBV4-1 and TRBJ1-2; D ambiguous. The germline gives CDR1 MGHRA, CDR2 YSYEKL. The CDR3 covers 17 residues. V lost 0 bases to trimming and J lost 5 bases, with 19 bases between them. CDR3 nucleotide sequence: TGCGCCAGCAGCCAAGATCGGCTACCCTCCCTCGGGTATGGCTACACCTTC. This codes for CASSQDRLPSLGYGYTF.

V usage is TRBV5-4 and J usage is TRBJ2-1, with a tentative D call TRBD1 (6 bases). Germline V gene lookup returns CDR1 SGHNT and CDR2 YYREEE (reference sequence). The CDR3 totals 15 residues. The V end lost 4 bases, the J end lost 1 base, and 12 bases lay between the germline ends. As DNA, the CDR3 is TGTGCCAGCAGCCTACAAGGGGGATCCTACAATGAGCAGTTCTTC. This sequence encodes CASSLQGGSYNEQFF.

This clone is a singleton in its sample. This chain's CDR3 is CASSFTEGHEQFF. The CDR3, as DNA: TGTGCCAGCAGCTTTACAGAGGGCCATGAGCAGTTCTTC. The chain employs TRBV7-2 and TRBJ2-1; D possibly corresponds to TRBD2 (5 bases). V shed 3 bases and J shed 8 bases, with 11 bases lying between them. This CDR3 spans 13 amino acids. From germline, CDR1 is SGHTA and CDR2 FQGNSA.

V is TRBV7-8 and J is TRBJ2-5; D unclear. The J call may be in error: the DNA end matches TRBJ2-7 better. Germline V gene lookup returns CDR1 SGHVS and CDR2 FQNEAQ. This CDR3 region has 16 residues. This CDR3 reads CASSLGVGTSAYEQYF. The CDR3 DNA reads TGTGCCAGCAGCTTAGGGGTGGGCACCTCGGCCTACGAGCAGTACTTC.

This chain links TRBV2 with TRBJ1-1, with D possibly being TRBD1 (5 bases). Germline V gene lookup returns CDR1 SNHLY and CDR2 FYNNEI. V was shortened by 8 bases and J by 3 bases, with 13 bases between the two germline ends. The CDR3 is made up of 13 amino acids. The CDR3 DNA reads as TGTGCCAGCGGGGGAGGATCGGACACTGAAGCTTTCTTT. Translated, it gives CASGGGSDTEAFF.

The chain is built from TRBV9 and TRBJ2-3; D may be TRBD2 (6 bases). The V and J ends lost 0 bases and 2 bases respectively, with 10 bases between them. Germline CDR1 and CDR2: SGDLS and YYNGEE. CDR3 length: 15 amino acids. In DNA form, the CDR3 reads TGTGCCAGCAGCGTAGAGTGGAGGGTCACAGATACGCAGTATTTT. It specifies CASSVEWRVTDTQYF.

This chain connects TRBV15 to TRBJ2-3; unclear D gene. Germline CDR1 and CDR2: LNHNV and YYDKDF (reference sequence). V was pared by 3 bases and J by 6 bases, with 10 bases between. This CDR3 is 13 amino acids long. This chain's CDR3 is CATSSPPGDTQYF. CDR3 coding DNA: TGTGCCACCAGCAGTCCCCCCGGGGATACGCAGTATTTT.

V usage is TRBV7-8 and J usage is TRBJ2-1; D gene unclear. Germline CDR1 and CDR2: SGHVS and FQNEAQ. The CDR3 sequence is 13 residues long. Trimming took 1 base from V and 9 from J, leaving 10 bases between them. CDR3 sequence: CASSLDYVGEQFF. The CDR3 DNA is TGTGCCAGCAGCTTAGACTATGTGGGTGAGCAGTTCTTC.